This entry is about one T cell receptor (beta chain). How the authors handled the data: Estimation of nucleated cell counts relied on the amplification of reference gene primers. Assay: immunoSEQ multiplex PCR; the TCRdb copy retains only in-frame clones and omits some. V and J calls and clone size are as listed in that table; D and trimming were resolved from the DNA. The sample records tens of thousands of clones, 75% to 90% being singletons. CDR1 and CDR2 (germline): MNHEY, SMNVEV (reference sequence). V trimming: 5 bases; J trimming: 5 bases; junction bases outside the gene matches: 17. The CDR3 contains 17 residues. The data belong to a study of blood T cell repertoires in COVID-19. Study as a whole: Sites in the United States, Italy and Spain provided acute and convalescent COVID-19 samples. Sources were T cells, B-cell-depleted T cells, or PBMCs; the material itself was cDNA or gDNA.

The chain is built from TRBV27 and TRBJ2-5, with 7 bases identical to TRBD2. Input material: peripheral blood. This TCR was sampled from a woman over 75 with active or convalescent COVID-19. CDR3 sequence (DNA): TGTGCCAGCAGTCCCCACCAGGATAGCGGGTGGGTTGAGACCCAGTACTTC. Its protein product is CASSPHQDSGWVETQYF.